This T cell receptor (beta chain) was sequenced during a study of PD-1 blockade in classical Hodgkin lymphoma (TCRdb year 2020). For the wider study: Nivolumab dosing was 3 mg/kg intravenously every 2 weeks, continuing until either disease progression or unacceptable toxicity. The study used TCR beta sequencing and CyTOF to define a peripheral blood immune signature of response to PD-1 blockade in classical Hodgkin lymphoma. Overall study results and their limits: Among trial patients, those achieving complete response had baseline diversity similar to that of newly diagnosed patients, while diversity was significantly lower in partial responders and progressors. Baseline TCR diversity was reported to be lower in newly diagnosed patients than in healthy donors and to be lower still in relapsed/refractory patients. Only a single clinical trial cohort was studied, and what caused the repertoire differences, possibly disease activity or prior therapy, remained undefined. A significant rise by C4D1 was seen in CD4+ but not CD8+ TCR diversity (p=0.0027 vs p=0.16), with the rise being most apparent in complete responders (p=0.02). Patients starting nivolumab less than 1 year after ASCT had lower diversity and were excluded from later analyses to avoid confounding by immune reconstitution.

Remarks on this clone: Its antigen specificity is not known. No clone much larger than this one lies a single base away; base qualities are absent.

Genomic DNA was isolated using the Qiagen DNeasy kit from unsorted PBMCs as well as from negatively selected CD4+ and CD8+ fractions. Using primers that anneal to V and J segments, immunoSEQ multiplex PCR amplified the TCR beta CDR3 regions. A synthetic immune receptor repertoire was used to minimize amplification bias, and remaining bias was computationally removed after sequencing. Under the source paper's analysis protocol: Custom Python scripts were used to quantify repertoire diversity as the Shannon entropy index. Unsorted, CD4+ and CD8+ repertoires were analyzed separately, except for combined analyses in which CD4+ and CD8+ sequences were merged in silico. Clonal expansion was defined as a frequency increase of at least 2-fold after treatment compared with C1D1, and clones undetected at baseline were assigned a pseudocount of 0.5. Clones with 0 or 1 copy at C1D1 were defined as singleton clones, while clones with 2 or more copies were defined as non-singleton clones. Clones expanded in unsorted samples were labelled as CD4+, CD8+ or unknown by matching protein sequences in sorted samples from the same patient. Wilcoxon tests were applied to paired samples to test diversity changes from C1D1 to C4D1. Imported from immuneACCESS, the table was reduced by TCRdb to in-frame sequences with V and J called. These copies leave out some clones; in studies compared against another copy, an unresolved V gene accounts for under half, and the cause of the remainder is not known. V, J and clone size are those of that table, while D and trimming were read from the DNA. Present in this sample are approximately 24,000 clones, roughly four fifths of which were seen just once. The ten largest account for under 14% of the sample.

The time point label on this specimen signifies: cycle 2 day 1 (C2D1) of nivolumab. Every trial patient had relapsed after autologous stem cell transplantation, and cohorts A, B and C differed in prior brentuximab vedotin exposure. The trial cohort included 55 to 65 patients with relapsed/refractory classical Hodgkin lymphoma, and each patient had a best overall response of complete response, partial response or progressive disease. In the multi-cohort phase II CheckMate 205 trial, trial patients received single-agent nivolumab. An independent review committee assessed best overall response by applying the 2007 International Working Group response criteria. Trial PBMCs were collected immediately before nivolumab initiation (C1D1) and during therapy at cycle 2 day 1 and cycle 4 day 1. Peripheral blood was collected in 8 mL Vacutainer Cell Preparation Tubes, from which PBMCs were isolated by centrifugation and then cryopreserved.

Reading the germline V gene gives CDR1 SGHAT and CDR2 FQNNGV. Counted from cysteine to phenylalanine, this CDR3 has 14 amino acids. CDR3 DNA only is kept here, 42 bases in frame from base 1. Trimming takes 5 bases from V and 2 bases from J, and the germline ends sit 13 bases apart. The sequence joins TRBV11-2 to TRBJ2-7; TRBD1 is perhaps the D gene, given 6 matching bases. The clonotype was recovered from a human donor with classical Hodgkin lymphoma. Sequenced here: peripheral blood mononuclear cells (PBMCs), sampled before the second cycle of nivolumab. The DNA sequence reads TGTGCCAGCAGCCGCACGGACAGTACCTACGAGCAGTACTTC. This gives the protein CASSRTDSTYEQYF.